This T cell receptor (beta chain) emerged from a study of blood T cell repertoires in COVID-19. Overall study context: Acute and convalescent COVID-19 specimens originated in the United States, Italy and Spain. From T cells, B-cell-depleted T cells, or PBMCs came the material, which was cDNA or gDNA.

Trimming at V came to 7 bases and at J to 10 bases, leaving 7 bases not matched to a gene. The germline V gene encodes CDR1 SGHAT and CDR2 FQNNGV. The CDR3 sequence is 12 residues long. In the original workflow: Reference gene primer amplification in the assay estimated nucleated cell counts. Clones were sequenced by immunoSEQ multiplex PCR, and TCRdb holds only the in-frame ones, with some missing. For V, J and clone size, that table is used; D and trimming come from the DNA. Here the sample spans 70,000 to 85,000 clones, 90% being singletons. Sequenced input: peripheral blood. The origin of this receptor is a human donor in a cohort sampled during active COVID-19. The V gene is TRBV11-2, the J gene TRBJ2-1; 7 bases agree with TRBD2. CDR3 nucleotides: TGTGCCAGCACCGGGGGGAGGACCGAGCAGTTCTTC. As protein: CASTGGRTEQFF.